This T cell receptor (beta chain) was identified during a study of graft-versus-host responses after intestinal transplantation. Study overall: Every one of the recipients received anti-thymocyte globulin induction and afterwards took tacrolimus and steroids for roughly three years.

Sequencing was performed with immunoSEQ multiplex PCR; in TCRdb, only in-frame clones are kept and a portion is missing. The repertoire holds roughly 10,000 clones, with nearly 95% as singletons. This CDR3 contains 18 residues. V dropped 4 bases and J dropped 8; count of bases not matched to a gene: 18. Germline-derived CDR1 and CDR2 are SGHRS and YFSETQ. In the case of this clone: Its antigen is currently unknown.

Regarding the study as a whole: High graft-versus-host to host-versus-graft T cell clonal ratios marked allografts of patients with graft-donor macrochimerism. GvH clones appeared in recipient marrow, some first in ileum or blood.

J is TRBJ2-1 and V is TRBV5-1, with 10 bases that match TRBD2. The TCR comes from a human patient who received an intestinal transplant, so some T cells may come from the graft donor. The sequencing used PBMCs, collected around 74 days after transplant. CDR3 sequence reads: CASSPSYFSGRAVDEQFF. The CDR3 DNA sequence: TGCGCCAGCAGCCCGTCTTACTTCAGCGGGAGGGCTGTGGATGAGCAGTTCTTC.